One and the same sample provided the 30 T cell receptor beta chains below, sequenced in a study of low-dose radiotherapy and immunotherapy resistance in tumors. Stated time point: after trial treatment. Treatment defined: LDRT plus nivolumab, ipilimumab, low-dose cyclophosphamide and aspirin (RACIN trial). TRAV- and TRBV-specific primers were used for first-strand cDNA, which covered alpha and beta chains. Over about 19 PCR cycles, TCRs were amplified from a constant-region primer and V-primer adapter. TCRdb passed the reads through MiXCR, listing each CDR3 protein once. The sample lists tens of thousands of distinct CDR3 sequences, 25% to 30% occurring once. This specimen was PBMCs, taken after low-dose radiotherapy plus immunotherapy. Every receptor here comes from a male donor with prostate cancer.

The chain carries TRBV6-4 and TRBJ2-3; D tentatively reads TRBD1 or TRBD2 (5 bases each). Germline V gene sequence: CDR1 MRHNA, CDR2 SNTAGT. V was trimmed by 0 bases and J by 1 base, leaving 11 bases between them. The CDR3 is 16 residues long. CDR3 loop: CASSDSLVGGTDTQYF. The CDR3 DNA follows: TGTGCCAGCAGTGACTCTCTAGTGGGGGGCACAGATACGCAGTATTTT.

In its sample, this clonotype was seen once. The CDR3 DNA reads as TGCAGCGTCCACAGGAGGACTGAAGCTTTCTTT. This translates into CSVHRRTEAFF. The chain joins TRBV29-1 to TRBJ1-1; TRBD1 might be the D (5 bases). The CDR3 extends over 11 amino acids. Germline V gene lookup returns CDR1 SQVTM and CDR2 ANQGSEA. The V end lost 6 bases, the J end lost 5 bases, and 10 bases lay between the germline ends.

In regard to this clonotype: With a far larger clone one base away, a read error is the likely cause. J is TRBJ2-7 and V is TRBV6-1; 8 bases are a match to TRBD2. The V and J ends lost 5 bases and 3 bases, in that order; junction bases with no gene match: 12. The CDR3 runs to 16 residues. In germline, CDR1 is MNHNS, CDR2 SASEGT. As DNA, the CDR3 is TGTGCCAGCAGTTACGGCAGGTTTAGCGGGAACTACGAGCAGTACTTC. Protein: CASSYGRFSGNYEQYF.

Many counts were recorded for this clonotype. This sequence joins TRBV28 and TRBJ2-7; 13 bases agree with TRBD2. The V gene end was trimmed by 5 bases and the J gene end by 4 bases; junction bases not matched to a gene: 5. This CDR3 has 15 amino acids. Looked up from germline, CDR1 is MDHEN and CDR2 is SYDVKM. CDR3 nucleotides: TGTGCCAGCAGTCCCACGGGACTAGCGGGATACGAGCAGTACTTC. Residues: CASSPTGLAGYEQYF.

This clonotype was seen a few times. A far larger clone is just one base off, so this is likely a read error. The J gene is TRBJ2-1, the V gene TRBV2, with D possibly matching TRBD2 (7 bases). CDR3 size: 15 residues. Germline V lookup: CDR1 SNHLY, CDR2 FYNNEI. With 0 bases removed from V and 10 bases from J, the gap between germline ends came to 16 bases. The CDR3 loop reads CASSEAGGGLNEQFF. The CDR3 nucleotides are TGTGCCAGCAGTGAAGCGGGGGGGGGCCTGAACGAGCAGTTCTTC. Full variable domain (rest looked up from reference TRBV2 and TRBJ2-1): EPEVTQTPSHQVTQMGQEVILRCVPISNHLYFYWYRQILGQKVEFLVSFYNNEISEKSEIFDDQFSVERPDGSNFTLKIRSTKLEDSAMYFCASSEAGGGLNEQFFGPGTRLTVL.

This clonotype was seen ten or more times. The V call is TRBV25-1, the J call TRBJ1-2; tentative D call: TRBD1 (5 bases). This CDR3 is built from 14 residues. CDR1 MGHDK and CDR2 SYGVNS come from the germline V gene. Between the trimmed V and J ends, which lost 4 bases and 6 bases, there was a span of 15 bases. CDR3 loop: CASSARSGIDGYTF. The CDR3 DNA follows: TGTGCCAGCAGTGCTCGTTCAGGGATCGATGGCTACACCTTC.

This clonotype was counted at least ten times. This chain connects TRBV20-1 to TRBJ2-7, with a tentative D call TRBD1 (6 bases). CDR3 length: 14 residues. Looked up from germline, CDR1 is DFQATT and CDR2 is SNEGSKA (reference sequence). V was clipped by 5 bases and J by 3 bases, with 17 bases between them. CDR3 sequence: CSASGDTTFYEQYF. As DNA, the CDR3 is TGCAGTGCTTCCGGGGACACCACTTTCTACGAGCAGTACTTC.

As concerns this clonotype: A single base separates this from a much larger clone, so it may be a read error. The chain recombines TRBV3-1 with TRBJ1-5, with a tentative D call TRBD1 (5 bases). Germline V lookup: CDR1 LGHDT, CDR2 YNNKEL (reference sequence). V dropped 3 bases and J dropped 7 bases, with 19 bases sitting between them. This CDR3 has 16 residues. CDR3 amino acids: CASSHGGREGVQPQHF. The CDR3 DNA follows: TGTGCCAGCAGCCATGGGGGGAGGGAGGGAGTCCAGCCCCAGCATTTT.

This clonotype was picked up many times. The chain couples TRBV7-9 to TRBJ1-1; 7 nucleotides line up with TRBD1. This CDR3 contains 16 residues. V was pared by 5 bases and J by 0 bases, with 9 bases of the junction left unmatched. Germline V gene data show CDR1 as SEHNR and CDR2 as FQNEAQ (reference sequence). CDR3 sequence (DNA): TGTGCCAGCAGCCCGAGCAGGGGGACCTTGAACACTGAAGCTTTCTTT. It yields the protein CASSPSRGTLNTEAFF.

By share of the sample, this clonotype is medium-sized. The chain employs TRBV6-6 and TRBJ2-1, with D perhaps TRBD1 or TRBD2 (7 bases each). From germline, CDR1 is MNHNY and CDR2 SVGAGI (reference sequence). Trimming removed 4 bases from V and 6 bases from J, with 19 bases in between. This CDR3 has 16 residues. CDR3 nucleotides: TGTGCCAGCAGTTCCCGAGGGGGCGGGAGCACCAATGAGCAGTTCTTC. Its translation is CASSSRGGGSTNEQFF.

This clonotype has ten or more counts. The rearrangement links TRBV11-3 to TRBJ2-1; 15 bases fit TRBD2. CDR1 and CDR2 from the germline V gene are SGHNT and YENEEA. With 1 base clipped from V and 0 bases from J, the junction kept 7 bases outside the gene matches. The CDR3 covers 20 residues. The CDR3: CASSLGGLAGGFNSYNEQFF. The CDR3 coding sequence is TGTGCCAGCAGCTTAGGGGGACTAGCGGGAGGCTTCAACTCCTACAATGAGCAGTTCTTC.

The chain has TRBV5-3 and TRBJ2-2; maybe TRBD2 (5 bases). TRBV5-3 is marked as an open reading frame, function uncertain. The CDR3 consists of 14 residues. V lost 8 bases, J lost 6 bases, and 17 bases lay in between. The CDR3 DNA reads TGTGCCAGTGGGGTCCTCGGGGTGTCCGGGGAGCTGTTTTTT. This encodes CASGVLGVSGELFF.

This clonotype was recorded once. The V call is TRBV2, the J call TRBJ2-2, with TRBD2 identical over 7 bases. The length of the CDR3 is 15 residues. Germline assignment: CDR1 SNHLY and CDR2 FYNNEI. V lost 5 bases and J lost 2; bases outside the gene matches: 5. For the CDR3, the DNA is TGTGCCAGCAGTTTTTCTAGCGGAAACACCGGGGAGCTGTTTTTT. Residues: CASSFSSGNTGELFF.

Many counts were recorded for this clonotype. The V call is TRBV2, the J call TRBJ1-3; D not certain. V was clipped by 3 bases and J by 0 bases, with 12 bases between them. CDR1 SNHLY and CDR2 FYNNEI come from the germline V gene. CDR3 size: 16 residues. The CDR3 spells CASSDMGWGSGNTIYF. The CDR3 nucleotides read TGTGCCAGCAGTGACATGGGTTGGGGCTCTGGAAACACCATATATTTT.

Ten or more counts support this clonotype. The rearrangement uses TRBV7-2 and TRBJ2-6, with D perhaps TRBD2 (6 bases). V was trimmed by 5 bases and J by 1 base, leaving 18 bases between them. Germline CDR1 SGHTA, CDR2 FQGNSA. The CDR3 length is 18 residues. The chain's CDR3 is CASSPAGRGGSGANVLTF. The CDR3 nucleotides read TGTGCCAGCAGCCCCGCCGGCCGGGGAGGATCTGGGGCCAACGTCCTGACTTTC.

CDR3 DNA sequence: TGCAGCGTTGATAGGGGCGATCAGGAGACCCAGTACTTC. Protein sequence: CSVDRGDQETQYF. This chain joins TRBV29-1 and TRBJ2-5; D perhaps matches TRBD1 (5 bases). The CDR3 extends over 13 amino acids. The germline gives CDR1 SQVTM, CDR2 ANQGSEA. Deletions cut 3 bases from V and 5 bases from J, with 13 bases between.

At least ten counts were recorded for this clonotype. V usage is TRBV7-8 and J usage is TRBJ1-2; maybe TRBD1 (6 bases). Germline V gene data show CDR1 as SGHVS and CDR2 as FQNEAQ. The CDR3 extends over 15 amino acids. Deletions cut 1 base from V and 4 bases from J, with 13 bases between. DNA for the CDR3: TGTGCCAGCAGCTTAGGTGGGGGCGCGGCCTATGGCTACACCTTC. Translated, it gives CASSLGGGAAYGYTF.

This clonotype was observed many times. The rearrangement joins TRBV12-3 or TRBV12-4 to TRBJ1-2; 7 bases match TRBD1. V gave up 5 bases and J gave up 0 bases; unmatched junction bases: 12. This CDR3 region has 17 residues. The CDR3 loop reads CASSTWGTAKSNYGYTF. The CDR3 nucleotides read TGTGCCAGCAGTACCTGGGGGACAGCAAAGTCTAACTATGGCTACACCTTC.

This clonotype is medium-sized in the sample. The V gene is TRBV28, the J gene TRBJ2-5; TRBD1 matches at 9 bases. The germline CDR1 and CDR2 sequences are MDHEN and SYDVKM. The CDR3 sequence is 14 residues long. Trimming at V came to 6 bases and at J to 6 bases, leaving 8 bases not matched to a gene. CDR3 bases: TGTGCCAGCAGGAAGGGACAGGGCGTGAAGACCCAGTACTTC. Protein: CASRKGQGVKTQYF.

The chain employs TRBV5-1 and TRBJ2-1, with TRBD2 matching 10 bases. V was pared by 0 bases and J by 12 bases, with 9 bases of the junction left unmatched. The CDR3 is 15 amino acids. The V gene's germline CDR1 is SGHRS and CDR2 YFSETQ. Written as DNA, the CDR3 is TGCGCCAGCAGCTTGGATCTAGCGGGAGTTGATGGGCAGTTCTTC. Translating gives CASSLDLAGVDGQFF.

This clonotype was picked up many times. The chain carries TRBV7-2 and TRBJ1-5, with 10 bases lining up with TRBD1. Looked up from germline, CDR1 is SGHTA and CDR2 is FQGNSA. V lost 6 bases, J lost 7 bases, and 3 bases stayed unmatched. This CDR3 has 13 residues. CDR3 sequence: CASSWTGGQPQHF. CDR3 in DNA: TGTGCCAGCAGTTGGACAGGGGGGCAGCCCCAGCATTTT.

Ten or more counts support this clonotype. This CDR3 is CASSGLTSSYNEQFF. Written as DNA, the CDR3 is TGTGCCAGCAGCGGACTTACGAGCTCCTACAATGAGCAGTTCTTC. The chain carries TRBV9 and TRBJ2-1, with no clear D. Germline V lookup: CDR1 SGDLS, CDR2 YYNGEE. CDR3 length equals 15 residues. Deletions cut 3 bases from V and 0 bases from J, with 10 bases between.

J is TRBJ2-3 and V is TRBV5-1; D may correspond to TRBD1 or TRBD2 (5 bases each). This CDR3 is built from 15 residues. V dropped 4 bases and J dropped 2 bases, with 14 bases sitting between them. Germline assignment: CDR1 SGHRS and CDR2 YFSETQ. This CDR3 is CASSDRDGTTDTQYF. CDR3 DNA sequence: TGCGCCAGCAGCGACCGGGACGGCACCACAGATACGCAGTATTTT.

This clonotype was seen many times. The chain is built from TRBV2 and TRBJ2-3; D possibly corresponds to TRBD2 (5 bases). Trimming took off 1 base at V and 0 bases at J, with 11 bases between the two ends. Germline assignment: CDR1 SNHLY and CDR2 FYNNEI. The CDR3 length is 16 residues. The CDR3 here is CASSEEGWRSTDTQYF. As DNA, the CDR3 is TGTGCCAGCAGTGAAGAAGGTTGGAGGAGCACAGATACGCAGTATTTT.

This clonotype was observed at least ten times. The J gene is TRBJ1-5, the V gene TRBV28; 8 bases line up with TRBD1. Looked up from germline, CDR1 is MDHEN and CDR2 is SYDVKM. This CDR3 comprises 17 residues. The V and J ends lost 5 bases and 1 base, in that order; junction bases with no gene match: 10. The chain's CDR3 is CASSPSDRGQSNQPQHF. CDR3 bases: TGTGCCAGCAGTCCATCCGACAGGGGTCAGAGCAATCAGCCCCAGCATTTT.

This chain connects TRBV11-2 to TRBJ2-7; 15 positions match TRBD2. The CDR3 is made up of 17 amino acids. Germline lookup yields CDR1 SGHAT and CDR2 FQNNGV. J lost 6 bases, V lost 5 bases, and 11 bases had no gene match. The CDR3 DNA sequence: TGTGCCAGCAGCCGGACTAGCGGGGGGGGCAGGGCGGTCGAGCAGTACTTC. Translation: CASSRTSGGGRAVEQYF.

This sequence joins TRBV5-1 and TRBJ2-7; the match to TRBD1 covers 7 bases. V was pared by 0 bases and J by 2 bases, with 2 bases of the junction left unmatched. Germline V gene data show CDR1 as SGHRS and CDR2 as YFSETQ. This CDR3 comprises 14 residues. Written as DNA, the CDR3 is TGCGCCAGCAGCTTGGACAGGGGTGCCTACGAGCAGTACTTC. Protein: CASSLDRGAYEQYF.

This clonotype has at least ten counts. This chain links TRBV5-1 with TRBJ2-6; no clear D gene. Trimming cost V 0 bases and J 4 bases, with 8 bases left between them. The CDR3 contains 15 residues. Germline loops: CDR1 SGHRS, CDR2 YFSETQ. The CDR3 loop reads CASSLGGAGANVLTF. CDR3 nucleotides: TGCGCCAGCAGCTTGGGGGGTGCCGGGGCCAACGTCCTGACTTTC.

Many counts were recorded for this clonotype. CDR3 DNA: TGCGCCAGCAGCGCGGTGGCCGGGGGTAACACCGGGGAGCTGTTTTTT. Translated: CASSAVAGGNTGELFF. This chain joins TRBV5-1 and TRBJ2-2, with D tentatively TRBD2 (6 bases). The V end was cut by 4 bases, the J end by 2 bases, with 15 bases between. Germline lookup yields CDR1 SGHRS and CDR2 YFSETQ. The CDR3 contains 16 residues. Full variable domain (rest looked up from reference TRBV5-1 and TRBJ2-2): KAGVTQTPRYLIKTRGQQVTLSCSPISGHRSVSWYQQTPGQGLQFLFEYFSETQRNKGNFPGRFSGRQFSNSRSEMNVSTLELGDSALYLCASSAVAGGNTGELFFGEGSRLTVL.

This clonotype came up many times. This sequence joins TRBV3-1 and TRBJ1-5; D remains unclear. The CDR3 totals 15 residues. Per the germline V gene, CDR1 is LGHDT and CDR2 is YNNKEL (reference sequence). The V end lost 3 bases, the J end lost 7 bases, and 16 bases lay between the germline ends. CDR3 residues: CASSQLPGRLQPQHF. In nucleotides, the CDR3 is TGTGCCAGCAGCCAGCTACCCGGGAGACTACAGCCCCAGCATTTT.